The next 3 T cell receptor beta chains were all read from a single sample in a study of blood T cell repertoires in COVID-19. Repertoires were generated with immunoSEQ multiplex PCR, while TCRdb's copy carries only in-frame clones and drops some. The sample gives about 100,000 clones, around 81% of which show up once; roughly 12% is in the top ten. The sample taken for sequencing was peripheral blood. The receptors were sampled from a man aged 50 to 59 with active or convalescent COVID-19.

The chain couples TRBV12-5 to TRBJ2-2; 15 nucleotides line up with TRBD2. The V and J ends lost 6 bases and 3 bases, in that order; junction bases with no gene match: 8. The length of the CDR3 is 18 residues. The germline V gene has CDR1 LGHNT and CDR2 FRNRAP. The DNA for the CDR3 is TGTGCTAGTGGAACACAGGGACTAGCGGGAGGAGACACCGGGGAGCTGTTTTTT. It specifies CASGTQGLAGGDTGELFF.

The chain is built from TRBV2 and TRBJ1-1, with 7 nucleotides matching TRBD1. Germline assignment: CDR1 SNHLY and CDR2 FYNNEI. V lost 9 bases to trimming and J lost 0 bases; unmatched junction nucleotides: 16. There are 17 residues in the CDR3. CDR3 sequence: CASDRTGSPTMNTEAFF. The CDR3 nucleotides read TGTGCCAGTGACCGGACAGGTAGTCCAACGATGAACACTGAAGCTTTCTTT.

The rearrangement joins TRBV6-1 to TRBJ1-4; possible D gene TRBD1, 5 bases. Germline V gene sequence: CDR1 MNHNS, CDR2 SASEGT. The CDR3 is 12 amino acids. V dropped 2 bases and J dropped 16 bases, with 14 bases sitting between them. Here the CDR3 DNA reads TGTGCCAGCAGTGAAATCGGACGGGGGGGGTTTTTT. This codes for CASSEIGRGGFF.